These T cell receptor beta chains were read from a single sample in a study of CD8+CD57+ T cells in acquired aplastic anemia. Each CDR3 protein gets one entry after TCRdb re-called the reads with MiXCR. The sample gives about 210,000 distinct CDR3 sequences, roughly 33% of which show up once; 0.95% to 1.2% is in the top ten. Source material: sorted CD4+, CD8+, or CD8+CD57+ T cells (not recorded which) from PBMCs. These receptor sequences come from a human donor in good health, serving as a control. Both conserved end residues are part of each CDR3. A D gene is named only where the DNA matches it firmly. The size entry is marked missing in some rows and otherwise reads once, few, many or a size class.

D | J | V | size | DNA | CDR3
TRBD1 | TRBJ1-1 | TRBV10-3 | - | TGTGCCAGCACGGGACAGGGGGCATTCACTGAAGCTTTCTTT | CASTGQGAFTEAFF
TRBD2 | TRBJ2-5 | TRBV20-1 | many | TGCAGTGCTAGAGATAGGGCTAGCGGGATCCAAGAGACCCAGTACTTC | CSARDRASGIQETQYF
- | TRBJ1-4 | TRBV7-3 | - | TGTGCCAGTAATGGGCAGGGAACCGGGAAACTGTTTTTT | CASNGQGTGKLFF
- | TRBJ1-4 | TRBV12-3/TRBV12-4 | - | TGTGCCAGCACCCCGGGACCGTTTGCAACTAATGAAAAACTGTTTTTT | CASTPGPFATNEKLFF
TRBD2 | TRBJ2-7 | TRBV6-1 | - | TGTGCCAGCAGTGAAGATGGGGAATGGCGGGGGGGCATCGGGAACGAGCAGTACTTC | CASSEDGEWRGGIGNEQYF
- | TRBJ2-7 | TRBV20-1 | - | TGCAGTGCTAGAGATTACGAGGGCGGGTACGAGCAGTACTTC | CSARDYEGGYEQYF
TRBD2 | TRBJ2-7 | TRBV29-1 | - | TGCAGCGTGCTGGGACTAGGCGGAATCTCCTACGAGCAGTACTTC | CSVLGLGGISYEQYF
TRBD1 | TRBJ2-7 | TRBV20-1 | few | TGCAGTGGGGACAGATTAAACTACGAGCAGTACTTC | CSGDRLNYEQYF
TRBD1 | TRBJ1-5 | TRBV12-3/TRBV12-4 | many | TGTGCCAGCAGTTTGGACAGGGTCTCTATCCAGCCCCAGCATTTT | CASSLDRVSIQPQHF
- | TRBJ1-5 | TRBV4-2 | many | TGTGCCAGCAGCCAAGATCGGACGGGGAATCAGCCCCAGCATTTT | CASSQDRTGNQPQHF
TRBD1 | TRBJ1-4 | TRBV2 | - | TGTGCCAGCAGTGAGACCGGGACAGGGCTGGAAAAACTGTTTTTT | CASSETGTGLEKLFF